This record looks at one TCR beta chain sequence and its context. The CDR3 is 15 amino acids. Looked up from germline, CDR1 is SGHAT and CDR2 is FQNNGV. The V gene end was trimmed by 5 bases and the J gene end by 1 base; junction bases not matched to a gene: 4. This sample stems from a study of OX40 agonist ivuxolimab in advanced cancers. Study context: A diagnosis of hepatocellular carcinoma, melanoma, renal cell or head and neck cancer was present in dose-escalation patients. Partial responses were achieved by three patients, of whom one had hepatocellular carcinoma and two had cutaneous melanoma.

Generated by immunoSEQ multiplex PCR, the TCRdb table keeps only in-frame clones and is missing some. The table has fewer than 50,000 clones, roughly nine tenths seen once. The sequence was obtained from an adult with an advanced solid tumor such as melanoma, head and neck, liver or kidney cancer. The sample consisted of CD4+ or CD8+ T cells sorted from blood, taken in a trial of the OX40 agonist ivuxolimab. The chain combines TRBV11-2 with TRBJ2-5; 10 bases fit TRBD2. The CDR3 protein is CASSHTSGIQETQYF. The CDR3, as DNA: TGTGCCAGCAGCCACACTAGCGGGATCCAAGAGACCCAGTACTTC.